The 7 T cell receptor beta chains listed next were all sequenced from one sample in a study of control samples from healthy donors and cancer patients. Sequencing used immunoSEQ multiplex PCR; TCRdb keeps in-frame clones, though not all of them. The sample records about 180,000 clones, roughly nine tenths being singletons. Sequenced material: blood. All receptors come from a man aged 30-40 years in good health.

This chain connects TRBV3-1 (or the pseudogene TRBV3-2) to TRBJ1-6; no clear D gene. The CDR3 runs 15 residues. Germline-derived CDR1 and CDR2 are LGHDT and YNNKEL (reference sequence). The V gene lost 1 base and the J gene lost 7 bases, with 11 bases spanning the gap. The CDR3 reads CASSQGRRGNSPLHF. The CDR3 DNA follows: TGTGCCAGCAGCCAAGGTCGACGGGGAAATTCACCCCTCCACTTT.

Points on this clone: Other DNA sequences in this sample translate to the same CDR3. This chain connects TRBV7-9 to TRBJ2-7; tentative D call: TRBD1 (5 bases). This CDR3 is built from 12 residues. Germline V gene data show CDR1 as SEHNR and CDR2 as FQNEAQ (reference sequence). V was shortened by 2 bases and J by 4 bases, with 6 bases between the two germline ends. DNA of the CDR3: TGTGCCAGCAGCTTATCAGGGTACGAGCAGTACTTC. This translates into CASSLSGYEQYF.

The rearrangement links TRBV3-1 (or the pseudogene TRBV3-2) to TRBJ2-7; D is uncertain. Germline V gene sequence: CDR1 LGHDT, CDR2 YNNKEL (reference sequence). The CDR3 loop spans 14 amino acids. V was cut by 3 bases and J by 4 bases, with 13 bases left in between. This chain's CDR3 is CASSQPSGRYEQYF. CDR3 DNA sequence: TGTGCCAGCAGCCAGCCCTCAGGCCGTTACGAGCAGTACTTC.

This rearrangement joins TRBV2 to TRBJ2-1; 12 nucleotides line up with TRBD2. This CDR3 contains 17 residues. V gave up 6 bases and J gave up 9 bases; unmatched junction bases: 15. CDR1 SNHLY and CDR2 FYNNEI come from the germline V gene. CDR3 sequence: CASRSTSGSPRFGEQFF. DNA of the CDR3: TGTGCCAGCAGGTCGACTAGCGGGAGCCCCCGGTTCGGTGAGCAGTTCTTC.

The V gene is TRBV4-1, the J gene TRBJ1-5; D perhaps matches TRBD1 (5 bases). Trimming removed 0 bases from V and 6 bases from J, with 12 bases in between. Germline values: CDR1 MGHRA, CDR2 YSYEKL. This CDR3 is built from 15 residues. In DNA, the CDR3 is TGCGCCAGCAGCCAAGACGGGGCAGGATCTCAGCCCCAGCATTTT. Translated, it gives CASSQDGAGSQPQHF.

The V call is TRBV5-6, the J call TRBJ2-2, with TRBD2 as a possible D gene (6 bases). The CDR3 consists of 12 residues. V lost 2 bases to trimming and J lost 7 bases, with 6 bases between them. Per the germline V gene, CDR1 is SGHDT and CDR2 is YYEEEE. This CDR3 is CASSFGGGELFF. The CDR3 coding sequence is TGTGCCAGCAGCTTCGGGGGCGGGGAGCTGTTTTTT.

As to this clone: The same CDR3 arises from other DNA sequences in this sample as well. The CDR3: CAWRGQAGGAYEQYF. The CDR3 DNA reads TGTGCCTGGAGGGGGCAAGCGGGGGGGGCCTACGAGCAGTACTTC. The rearrangement links TRBV30 to TRBJ2-7; 10 bases are shared with TRBD2. CDR1 and CDR2 (germline): GTSNPN, SVGIG (reference sequence). This CDR3 comprises 15 residues. J was trimmed by 2 bases and V by 3 bases; bases with no gene match: 7.